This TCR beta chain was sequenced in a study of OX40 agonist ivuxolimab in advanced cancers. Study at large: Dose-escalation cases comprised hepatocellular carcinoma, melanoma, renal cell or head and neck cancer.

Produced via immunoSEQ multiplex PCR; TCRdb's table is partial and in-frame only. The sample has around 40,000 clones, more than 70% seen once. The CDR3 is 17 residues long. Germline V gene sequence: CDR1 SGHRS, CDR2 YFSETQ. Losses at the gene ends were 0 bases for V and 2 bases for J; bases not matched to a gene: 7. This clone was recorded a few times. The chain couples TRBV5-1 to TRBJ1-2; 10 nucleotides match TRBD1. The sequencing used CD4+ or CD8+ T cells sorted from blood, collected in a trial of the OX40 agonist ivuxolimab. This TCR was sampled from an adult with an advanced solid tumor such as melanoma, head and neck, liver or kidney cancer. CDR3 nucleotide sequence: TGCGCCAGCAGCTTGGTGGGACAGGGGACCCAAAACTATGGCTACACCTTC. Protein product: CASSLVGQGTQNYGYTF.